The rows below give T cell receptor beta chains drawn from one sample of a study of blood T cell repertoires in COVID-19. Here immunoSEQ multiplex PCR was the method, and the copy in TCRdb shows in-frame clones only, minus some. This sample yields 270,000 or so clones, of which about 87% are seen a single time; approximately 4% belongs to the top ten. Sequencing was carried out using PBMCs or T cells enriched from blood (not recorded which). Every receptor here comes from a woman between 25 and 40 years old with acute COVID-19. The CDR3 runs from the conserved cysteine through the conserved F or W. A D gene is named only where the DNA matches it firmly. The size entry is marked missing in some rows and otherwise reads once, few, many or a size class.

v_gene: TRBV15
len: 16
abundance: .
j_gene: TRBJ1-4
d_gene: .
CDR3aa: CATSTGGQKINEKLFF
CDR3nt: TGTGCCACCAGCACTGGTGGACAGAAAATTAATGAAAAACTGTTTTTT

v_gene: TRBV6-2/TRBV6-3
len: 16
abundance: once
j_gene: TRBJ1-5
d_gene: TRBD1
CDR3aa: CASSSIGQGSNQPQHF
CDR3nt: TGTGCCAGCAGTTCCATCGGACAGGGATCGAATCAGCCCCAGCATTTT

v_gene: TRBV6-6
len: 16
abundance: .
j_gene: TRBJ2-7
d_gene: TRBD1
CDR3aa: CASIKRGQGDSYEQYF
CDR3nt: TGTGCCAGCATCAAAAGAGGGCAGGGGGATTCCTACGAGCAGTACTTC

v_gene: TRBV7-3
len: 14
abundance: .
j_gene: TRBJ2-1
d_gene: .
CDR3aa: CASSLGAGAGEQFF
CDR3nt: TGTGCCAGCAGCTTGGGGGCGGGAGCAGGGGAGCAGTTCTTC

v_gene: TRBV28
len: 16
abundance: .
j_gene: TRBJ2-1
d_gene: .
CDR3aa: CASSFGRSSGTMEQFF
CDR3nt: TGTGCCAGCAGTTTTGGCCGCTCGTCTGGTACAATGGAGCAGTTCTTC

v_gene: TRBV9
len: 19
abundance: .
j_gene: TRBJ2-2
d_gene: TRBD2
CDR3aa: CASSVSSSGRLANTGELFF
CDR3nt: TGTGCCAGCAGCGTATCCTCTAGCGGGAGATTAGCGAACACCGGGGAGCTGTTTTTT

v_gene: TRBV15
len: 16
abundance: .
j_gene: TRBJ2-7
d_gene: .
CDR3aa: CATSRGGRAGSYEQYF
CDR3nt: TGTGCCACCAGCAGAGGGGGCAGGGCTGGTTCCTACGAGCAGTACTTC

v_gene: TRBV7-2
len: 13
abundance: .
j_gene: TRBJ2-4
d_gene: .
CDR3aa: CASSFRGKNIQYF
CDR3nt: TGTGCCAGCAGCTTTAGGGGCAAAAACATTCAGTACTTC

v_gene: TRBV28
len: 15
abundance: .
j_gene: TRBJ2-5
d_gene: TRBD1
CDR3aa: CASSPARTGRETQYF
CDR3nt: TGTGCCAGCAGTCCTGCTCGGACAGGGAGGGAGACCCAGTACTTC

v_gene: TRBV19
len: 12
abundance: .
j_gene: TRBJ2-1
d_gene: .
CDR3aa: CASSIVDNEQFF
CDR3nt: TGTGCCAGTAGTATAGTAGACAATGAGCAGTTCTTC

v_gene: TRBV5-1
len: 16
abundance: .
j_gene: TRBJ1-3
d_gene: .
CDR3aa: CASSLESGGMRNTIYF
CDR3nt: TGCGCCAGCAGCCTCGAGTCGGGGGGAATGAGAAACACCATATATTTT

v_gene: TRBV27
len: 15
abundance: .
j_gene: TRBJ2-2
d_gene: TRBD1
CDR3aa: CASSPTDRVPGELFF
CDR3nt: TGTGCCAGCAGTCCGACGGACAGGGTGCCCGGGGAGCTGTTTTTT

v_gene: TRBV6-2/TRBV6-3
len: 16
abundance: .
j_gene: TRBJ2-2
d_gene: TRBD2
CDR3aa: CASSPLGEGLDGELFF
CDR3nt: TGTGCCAGCAGCCCCCTAGGGGAGGGCCTTGACGGGGAGCTGTTTTTT

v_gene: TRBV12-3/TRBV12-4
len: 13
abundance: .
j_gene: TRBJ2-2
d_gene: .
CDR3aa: CASSYIGGGELFF
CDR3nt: TGTGCCAGCAGCTATATCGGGGGCGGGGAGCTGTTTTTT

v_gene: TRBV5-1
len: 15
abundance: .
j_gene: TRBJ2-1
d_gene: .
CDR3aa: CASRESQDPINEQFF
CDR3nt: TGCGCCAGTAGGGAATCACAGGATCCCATCAATGAGCAGTTCTTC

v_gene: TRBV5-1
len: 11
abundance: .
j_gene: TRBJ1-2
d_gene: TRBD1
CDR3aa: CASSDTGAYTF
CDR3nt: TGCGCCAGCAGCGACACAGGGGCCTACACCTTC

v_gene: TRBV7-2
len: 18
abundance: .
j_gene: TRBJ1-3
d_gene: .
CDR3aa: CASSLVPSGGGTGNTIYF
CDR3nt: TGTGCCAGCAGCTTAGTACCCTCGGGGGGGGGAACTGGAAACACCATATATTTT

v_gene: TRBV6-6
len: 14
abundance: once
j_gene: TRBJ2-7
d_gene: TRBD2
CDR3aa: CASSGGSSGYEQYF
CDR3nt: TGTGCCAGCAGTGGCGGTTCTAGCGGCTACGAGCAGTACTTC

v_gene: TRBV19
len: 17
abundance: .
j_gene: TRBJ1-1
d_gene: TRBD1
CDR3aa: CASSIRGQGTLNTEAFF
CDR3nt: TGTGCCAGTAGTATAAGGGGACAGGGTACGCTGAACACTGAAGCTTTCTTT

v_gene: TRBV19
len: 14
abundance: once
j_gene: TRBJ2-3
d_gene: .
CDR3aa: CASNKQGKTDTQYF
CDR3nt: TGTGCCAGTAACAAACAGGGTAAAACAGATACGCAGTATTTT

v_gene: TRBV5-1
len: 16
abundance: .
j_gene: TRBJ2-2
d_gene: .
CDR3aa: CASSSGHPGGTGELFF
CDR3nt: TGCGCCAGCAGCTCGGGACATCCCGGAGGCACCGGGGAGCTGTTTTTT

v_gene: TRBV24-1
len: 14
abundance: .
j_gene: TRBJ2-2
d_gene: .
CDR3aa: CATSEAPISGELFF
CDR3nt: TGTGCCACCAGTGAGGCACCCATAAGCGGGGAGCTGTTTTTT

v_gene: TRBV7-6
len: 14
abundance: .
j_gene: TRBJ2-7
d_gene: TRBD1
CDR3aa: CASTPGQGPYEQYF
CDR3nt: TGTGCCAGCACCCCGGGACAGGGACCCTACGAGCAGTACTTC

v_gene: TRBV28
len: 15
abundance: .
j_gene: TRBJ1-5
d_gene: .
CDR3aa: CASSSRGILSQPQHF
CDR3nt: TGTGCCAGCAGCTCCCGGGGAATCTTGAGTCAGCCCCAGCATTTT

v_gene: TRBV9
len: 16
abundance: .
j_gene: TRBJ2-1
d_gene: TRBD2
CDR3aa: CASSVEGLAALDEQFF
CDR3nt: TGTGCCAGCAGCGTAGAGGGACTAGCGGCTTTGGATGAGCAGTTCTTC

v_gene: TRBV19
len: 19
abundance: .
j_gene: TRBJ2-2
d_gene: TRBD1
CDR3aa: CASSIVPTGGQGGSGELFF
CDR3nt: TGTGCCAGTAGTATAGTCCCTACTGGGGGACAGGGAGGCTCCGGGGAGCTGTTTTTT

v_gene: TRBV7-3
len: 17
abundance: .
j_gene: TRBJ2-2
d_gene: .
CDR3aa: CASSLNFGRDYGGELFF
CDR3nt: TGTGCCAGCAGCTTAAACTTTGGCAGGGATTATGGCGGGGAGCTGTTTTTT

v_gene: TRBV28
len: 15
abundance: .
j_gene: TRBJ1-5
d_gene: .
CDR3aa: CASSWTVASNQPQHF
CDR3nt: TGTGCCAGCAGCTGGACAGTGGCTAGCAATCAGCCCCAGCATTTT

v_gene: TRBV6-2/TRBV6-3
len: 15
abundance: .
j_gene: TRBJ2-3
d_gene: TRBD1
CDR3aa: CASSYPRTGEDTQYF
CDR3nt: TGTGCCAGCAGTTACCCCCGGACAGGGGAGGATACGCAGTATTTT

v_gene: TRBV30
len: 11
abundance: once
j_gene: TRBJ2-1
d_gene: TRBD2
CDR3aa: CAWSGLAEQFF
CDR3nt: TGTGCCTGGAGCGGACTAGCGGAGCAGTTCTTC

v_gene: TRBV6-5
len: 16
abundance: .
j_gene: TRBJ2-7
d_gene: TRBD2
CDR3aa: CASSYSSSGISYEQYF
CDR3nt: TGTGCCAGCAGTTACTCGTCTAGCGGGATCTCCTACGAGCAGTACTTC

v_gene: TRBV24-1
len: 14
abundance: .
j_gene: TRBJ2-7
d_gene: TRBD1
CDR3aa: CATSTTGGLNEQYF
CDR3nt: TGTGCCACCAGCACGACAGGGGGCCTCAACGAGCAGTACTTC

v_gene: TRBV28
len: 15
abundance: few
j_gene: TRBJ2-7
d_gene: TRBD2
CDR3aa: CASSLLPGGPREQYF
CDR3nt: TGTGCCAGCAGTTTATTGCCGGGAGGGCCCCGCGAGCAGTACTTC

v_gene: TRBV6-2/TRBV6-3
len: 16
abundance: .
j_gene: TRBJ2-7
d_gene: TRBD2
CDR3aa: CASSDPSSGGSGEQYF
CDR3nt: TGTGCCAGCAGCGACCCCTCATCGGGCGGGAGTGGCGAGCAGTACTTC

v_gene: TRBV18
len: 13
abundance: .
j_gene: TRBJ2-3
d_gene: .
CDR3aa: CASSPGDTDTQYF
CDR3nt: TGTGCCAGCTCACCGGGAGACACCGATACGCAGTATTTT

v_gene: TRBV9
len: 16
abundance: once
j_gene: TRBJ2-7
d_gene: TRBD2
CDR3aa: CASSSSGSGGSYEQYF
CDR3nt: TGTGCCAGCAGCTCAAGTGGGAGCGGGGGCTCCTACGAGCAGTACTTC

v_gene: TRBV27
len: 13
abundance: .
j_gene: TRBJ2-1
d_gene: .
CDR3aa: CASSFGQTSRQFF
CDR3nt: TGTGCCAGCAGTTTTGGACAGACGAGTCGACAGTTCTTC

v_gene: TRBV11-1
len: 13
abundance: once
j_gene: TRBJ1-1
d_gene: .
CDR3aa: CASSLMRNTEAFF
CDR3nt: TGTGCCAGCAGCTTAATGAGGAACACTGAAGCTTTCTTT